The clone carrying this T cell receptor beta chain was found a few times. Its target is not known. The sample belongs to a study of Ad26.COV2.S vaccination and SARS-CoV-2 variants. Study-wide background: Among those in the COV1001 Ad26.COV2.S trial arm was the donor. Once, or twice with 56 days between doses, Ad26.COV2.S was given intramuscularly.

Treatment described: 19 received Ad26.COV2.S at low or high dose, single or two shots; 5 received placebo; per-sample allocation not given. Samples came from day 63 after the first vaccine or placebo injection. Data came from immunoSEQ multiplex PCR; TCRdb stores just in-frame clones and leaves some out. Altogether about 350,000 clones are present, more than 85% being singletons, with the ten largest covering around 4.5%. Trimming shortened V by 1 base and J by 4 bases, and 12 bases separated the two germline ends. From germline, CDR1 is KGHDR and CDR2 SFDVKD. There are 16 residues in the CDR3. Study-wide results and caveats: From the TCR breadth and depth analyses, total T cell responses may have been underestimated. Vaccine recipients showed a spike-specific TCR breadth that was higher than in placebo recipients.

Sequences were derived from peripheral blood, sampled in a trial of Ad26.COV2.S vaccine versus placebo. The chain uses TRBV24-1 and TRBJ2-2; D is possibly TRBD1 (6 bases). The source is a person aged 18-65 years who received the Ad26.COV2.S COVID-19 vaccine or a placebo. In DNA form, the CDR3 reads TGTGCCACCAGTGATTTTGGAAAGACAGGCACCGGGGAGCTGTTTTTT. Translating gives CATSDFGKTGTGELFF.